The 19 T cell receptor beta chains in this list originate from one sample, sequenced in a study of T-cell reconstitution after alpha-beta-depleted transplantation in children. Unique molecular identifiers were incorporated when the TCRbeta library was constructed. In TCRdb, the PCR reads were re-called with MiXCR into one record per CDR3 protein. Among over 550,000 distinct CDR3 sequences, about 11% were seen once, and the ten largest hold less than 5%. Sequencing was performed on PBMCs from the stem cell graft donor, taken from the stem cell graft. The receptors here all came from a human donor who donated a stem cell graft to a child with acute myeloid leukemia.

The chain is built from TRBV20-1 and TRBJ1-1, with D unresolved. V lost 6 bases to trimming and J lost 0 bases, with 11 bases between them. This CDR3 spans 13 amino acids. Germline lookup yields CDR1 DFQATT and CDR2 SNEGSKA (reference sequence). CDR3 sequence reads: CSAPGGLNTEAFF. The CDR3 coding sequence is TGCAGTGCCCCGGGAGGGTTGAACACTGAAGCTTTCTTT.

This clonotype showed up just a few times. The chain carries TRBV29-1 and TRBJ2-6, with unresolved D. The CDR3 length is 12 residues. Germline CDR1 reads SQVTM; CDR2 reads ANQGSEA. V lost 3 bases and J 2 bases, leaving 2 bases between the germline ends. This CDR3 reads CSVDAGANVLTF. CDR3 nucleotide sequence: TGCAGCGTTGACGCTGGGGCCAACGTCCTGACTTTC.

The sample holds a few counts of this clonotype. For the CDR3, the DNA is TGTGCCAGCAGCTTAGAAGGGACAGTCCCCTACAATGAGCAGTTCTTC. Protein: CASSLEGTVPYNEQFF. V and J are TRBV7-9 and TRBJ2-1; 7 bases are a match to TRBD1. This CDR3 is built from 16 residues. Germline CDR1 SEHNR, CDR2 FQNEAQ (reference sequence). V trimming: 1 base; J trimming: 2 bases; junction bases outside the gene matches: 5. Complete variable domain (other parts from reference TRBV7-9 and TRBJ2-1): DTGVSQNPRHKITKRGQNVTFRCDPISEHNRLYWYRQTLGQGPEFLTYFQNEAQLEKSRLLSDRFSAERPKGSFSTLEIQRTEQGDSAMYLCASSLEGTVPYNEQFFGPGTRLTVL.

The chain uses TRBV24-1 and TRBJ2-7; D unclear. V gave up 5 bases and J gave up 0 bases, with 13 bases separating them. The CDR3 has 15 amino acids. The germline V gene has CDR1 KGHDR and CDR2 SFDVKD. The CDR3 bases are TGTGCCACCAGTGGGAATTTGGCCAGCTCCTACGAGCAGTACGTC. Amino acid sequence: CATSGNLASSYEQYV.

This clonotype came up a few times. The V and J genes are TRBV20-1 and TRBJ2-3; the D gene is possibly TRBD1 (6 bases). In germline, CDR1 is DFQATT, CDR2 SNEGSKA (reference sequence). The germline V and J ends were trimmed by 0 bases and 1 base, with 8 bases remaining between them. This CDR3 comprises 14 residues. CDR3 sequence (DNA): TGCAGTGCTAGAGACTGGACAGGCACAGATACGCAGTATTTT. Its protein is CSARDWTGTDTQYF.

This chain connects TRBV20-1 to TRBJ2-2; weak D call: TRBD1 (6 bases). The V gene's germline CDR1 is DFQATT and CDR2 SNEGSKA (reference sequence). Deletions cut 1 base from V and 7 bases from J, with 13 bases between. The CDR3 loop spans 14 amino acids. The CDR3 bases are TGCAGTGCTAGAGCTCAGGGGACAAACGGGGAGCTGTTTTTT. Residues: CSARAQGTNGELFF.

The chain couples TRBV20-1 to TRBJ2-1; perhaps TRBD1 as D (5 bases). Germline CDR1 and CDR2: DFQATT and SNEGSKA (reference sequence). The CDR3 sequence is 13 residues long. Trimming shortened V by 0 bases and J by 7 bases, and 10 bases separated the two germline ends. CDR3 nucleotide sequence: TGCAGTGCTAGAGACAGGGCTCGGAATGAGCAGTTCTTC. Translated: CSARDRARNEQFF.

This clonotype was counted ten times or more. The chain has TRBV20-1 and TRBJ1-2; D is undetermined. The V gene's germline CDR1 is DFQATT and CDR2 SNEGSKA (reference sequence). Between the trimmed V and J ends, which lost 0 bases and 5 bases, there was a span of 10 bases. The CDR3 runs to 13 residues. The CDR3 region has the DNA TGCAGTGCTAGAGACCAGGTCAGGTATGGCTACACCTTC. This codes for CSARDQVRYGYTF.

This clonotype was recorded a few times. The J gene is TRBJ2-7, the V gene TRBV7-2; D assignment may be TRBD1 or TRBD2 (6 bases each). CDR3 length: 14 residues. Deletions cut 5 bases from V and 3 bases from J, with 14 bases between. The germline CDR1 and CDR2 sequences are SGHTA and FQGNSA. CDR3 amino acids: CASSLGGNYYEQYF. In nucleotides, the CDR3 is TGTGCCAGCAGCCTGGGGGGCAATTACTACGAGCAGTACTTC.

This clonotype has a count of ten or more. The junction departs from the called germline gene at one end, perhaps through a read error. The genes are TRBV20-1 and TRBJ1-1, with TRBD1 as a possible D gene (5 bases). Looked up from germline, CDR1 is DFQATT and CDR2 is SNEGSKA (reference sequence). This CDR3 has 12 residues. CDR3 sequence reads: CSPSRAPTEAFF. In DNA, the CDR3 is TGCAGTCCTAGCAGGGCGCCCACTGAAGCTTTCTTT.

The genes are TRBV28 and TRBJ1-4; tentative D call: TRBD1 (6 bases). There are 13 residues in the CDR3. CDR1 is MDHEN, CDR2 SYDVKM, per germline. Trimming shortened V by 7 bases and J by 8 bases, and 14 bases separated the two germline ends. In nucleotides, the CDR3 is TGTGCCAGCACCCTTGGGGGGCGGGAAAAACTGTTTTTT. It is translated as CASTLGGREKLFF. The full variable domain, its missing parts supplied by reference TRBV28 and TRBJ1-4, is DVKVTQSSRYLVKRTGEKVFLECVQDMDHENMFWYRQDPGLGLRLIYFSYDVKMKEKGDIPEGYSVSREKKERFSLILESASTNQTSMYLCASTLGGREKLFFGSGTQLSVL.

V gene TRBV20-1 combines with J gene TRBJ2-4; TRBD2 agrees at 14 bases. From germline, CDR1 is DFQATT and CDR2 SNEGSKA (reference sequence). This CDR3 comprises 19 residues. The V segment lost 1 base and the J segment 7 bases; nucleotides outside the gene matches: 15. DNA of the CDR3: TGCAGTGCTAGAGCCACCGGACTAGCGGGAGGTAGCATGGGGAACATTCAGTACTTC. Translated, it gives CSARATGLAGGSMGNIQYF.

This clonotype was recorded at least ten times. J is TRBJ1-2 and V is TRBV10-3; D gene uncertain. Germline V lookup: CDR1 ENHRY, CDR2 SYGVKD. Trimming removed 3 bases at V and 6 bases at J, with 17 bases between. This CDR3 is 15 amino acids long. CDR3 DNA: TGTGCCATCAGTGAACGGGGAATCCCGATCAATGGCTACACCTTC. Protein sequence: CAISERGIPINGYTF.

This clonotype showed up many times. The chain is built from TRBV4-2 and TRBJ2-1; 12 nucleotides match TRBD2. This CDR3 has 19 residues. The germline V gene encodes CDR1 LGHNA and CDR2 YNFKEQ. The junction had 10 bases not matched to a gene; V was cut back by 0 bases and J by 4 bases. The CDR3 is CASSQDRLAGGPMYNEQFF. CDR3 in DNA: TGTGCCAGCAGCCAAGATAGGCTAGCGGGAGGGCCGATGTACAATGAGCAGTTCTTC.

V and J are TRBV18 and TRBJ2-1; D gene unclear. V lost 1 base, J lost 3 bases, and 7 bases lay in between. This CDR3 has 14 residues. CDR1 is KGHSH, CDR2 LQKENI, per germline. Here the CDR3 DNA reads TGTGCCAGCTCACCACGGCAAGACTACAATGAGCAGTTCTTC. As protein: CASSPRQDYNEQFF.

A few counts support this clonotype. This chain joins TRBV3-1 and TRBJ2-1; a weak D match, TRBD2 (6 bases). Germline loops: CDR1 LGHDT, CDR2 YNNKEL (reference sequence). Trimming removed 4 bases at V and 8 bases at J, with 21 bases between. CDR3 length: 16 residues. CDR3 nucleotides: TGTGCCAGCAGCCCACACCGGAGGGTAGAGTTGGATGAGCAGTTCTTC. This translates into CASSPHRRVELDEQFF.

This clonotype was seen many times. The rearrangement joins TRBV27 to TRBJ1-6, with D maybe TRBD1 (5 bases). V dropped 3 bases and J dropped 7 bases, with 16 bases sitting between them. The CDR3 has 16 residues. Germline V gene lookup returns CDR1 MNHEY and CDR2 SMNVEV (reference sequence). The CDR3 region is CASSLEGRSMNSPLHF. The CDR3, as DNA: TGTGCCAGCAGTTTGGAGGGGAGGAGTATGAATTCACCCCTCCACTTT.

This clonotype occurred many times. The chain links TRBV7-3 to TRBJ1-2, with TRBD1 matching 9 bases. The junction had 6 bases not matched to a gene; V was cut back by 5 bases and J by 8 bases. This CDR3 is 13 amino acids long. Germline lookup yields CDR1 SGHTA and CDR2 FQGTGA. CDR3 sequence (DNA): TGTGCCAGCAGCATCAGACAGGGGGGGGGCTACACCTTC. It is translated as CASSIRQGGGYTF.

This clonotype was counted between two and nine times. The chain employs TRBV6-2 or TRBV6-3 and TRBJ2-2, with 7 bases aligning to TRBD1. The J segment lost 9 bases and the V segment lost 6 bases, leaving 19 bases of the junction unmatched. Germline CDR1 MNHEY, CDR2 SVGEGT. The CDR3 is 17 amino acids. The CDR3 reads CASRKTGSFSLNRELFF. In DNA, the CDR3 is TGTGCCAGCAGAAAGACAGGGTCCTTTTCCCTCAACCGGGAGCTGTTTTTT.